The T cell receptor (beta chain) described here comes from a study of beta chain features in type 1 diabetes. Overall study findings and caveats: Equally in patients and controls, PCR might preferentially amplify shorter templates. Researchers reported that naive, central memory and Treg TCRB repertoires appeared more similar in patients than in healthy donors.

Donors contributed one heparinised blood draw apiece, averaging roughly 0.12 L. The authors sorted CD4+ naive, central memory, regulatory and stem cell-like memory cells via CD45RO/CCR7/CD25/CD127/CD95/CD27. cDNA synthesis used the whole RNA isolate, giving expressed TCRB sequences. This table comes from immunoSEQ multiplex PCR, and its TCRdb copy is limited to in-frame clones, with some not included. This table holds fewer than 550,000 clones, roughly an eighth found once. On this clone itself: Its antigen is currently unknown. A junction end diverges from the germline sequence, so it may reflect a read error.

The CDR3 length is 15 residues. Germline V gene sequence: CDR1 SGHTA, CDR2 FQGNSA. This receptor was taken from a young woman in good health. Material: naive CD4+ T cells from blood. The chain uses TRBV7-2 and TRBJ2-1; 9 nucleotides align to TRBD2. Here the CDR3 DNA reads TGTGCCAGCAGCGTAGCGGGAGTACCCTACAATGAGCAGTTCTTC. Translation gives CASSVAGVPYNEQFF.